The rows below give T cell receptor beta chains drawn from one sample of a study of early T cells in non-severe SARS-CoV-2 infection. TCRdb passed the 5' RACE reads through MiXCR, listing each CDR3 protein once. This sample carries around 26,000 distinct CDR3 sequences, approximately 4% of them seen once, and the ten largest clones take roughly 4.2%. Sequencing was carried out using whole blood. These receptors were taken from an adult who was a healthcare worker with PCR-confirmed SARS-CoV-2 infection or an uninfected control (not recorded which). The CDR3 runs from the conserved cysteine through the conserved F or W. A D gene is named only where the DNA matches it firmly. Only some rows state a clone size, as once, few, many or a class for expanded clones.

j_call v_call d_call clone_size cdr3_aa cdr3_nt
TRBJ1-6 TRBV27 . . CASSSRGWDSPLHF TGTGCCAGCAGTTCGCGGGGGTGGGACTCACCCCTCCACTTT
TRBJ1-1 TRBV5-1 . many CASSLVRGNTEAFF TGCGCCAGCAGCTTGGTACGGGGGAACACTGAAGCTTTCTTT
TRBJ1-1 TRBV7-6 . many CASSLGGVTEAFF TGTGCCAGCAGCTTGGGAGGGGTAACTGAAGCTTTCTTT
TRBJ2-1 TRBV27 . once CASSFSRYRGEQFF TGTGCTAGCAGTTTCTCCAGGTACCGAGGTGAGCAGTTCTTC
TRBJ2-5 TRBV28 TRBD1 many CASSFTGVRETQYF TGTGCCAGCAGTTTTACAGGGGTCCGGGAGACCCAGTACTTC
TRBJ2-3 TRBV20-1 . many CSARTLTSTDTQYF TGCAGTGCTAGAACACTCACTAGCACAGATACGCAGTATTTT
TRBJ1-6 TRBV2 . few CASSPGPGNNSPLHF TGTGCCAGCAGTCCAGGCCCGGGGAATAATTCACCCCTCCACTTT
TRBJ2-1 TRBV6-5 TRBD2 many CASSGTSGGTFNEQFF TGTGCCAGCAGTGGAACTAGCGGGGGGACCTTCAATGAGCAGTTCTTC
TRBJ1-5 TRBV5-4 . many CASSCWGDQPQHF TGTGCCAGCAGCTGCTGGGGGGATCAGCCCCAGCATTTT
TRBJ1-4 TRBV4-1 TRBD1 many CASSQGWTGGGEKLFF TGCGCCAGCAGCCAAGGTTGGACAGGGGGTGGTGAAAAACTGTTTTTT
TRBJ2-5 TRBV7-9 TRBD2 many CASSSLAGDETQYF TGTGCCAGCAGCTCACTAGCGGGAGATGAGACCCAGTACTTC
TRBJ1-2 TRBV7-9 . many CASSELDDSHYGYTF TGTGCCAGCAGCGAATTGGACGACAGTCACTATGGCTACACCTTC
TRBJ1-1 TRBV6-1 . many CATEGGLGTEAFF TGTGCCACCGAGGGGGGGCTAGGTACTGAAGCTTTCTTT
TRBJ2-1 TRBV10-3 TRBD2 many CAITQTSGGAYNEQFF TGTGCCATCACGCAAACTAGCGGGGGGGCCTACAATGAGCAGTTCTTC
TRBJ2-3 TRBV2 TRBD1 medium-sized CASRGQGRTTDTQYF TGTGCCAGCAGGGGACAGGGGAGAACCACAGATACGCAGTATTTT
TRBJ2-7 TRBV2 TRBD1 . CASSRAEQGFTYEQYF TGTGCCAGCAGTCGAGCGGAACAGGGGTTCACCTACGAGCAGTACTTC
TRBJ1-1 TRBV18 . . CASSPPIGRPFF TGTGCCAGCTCACCACCGATAGGCAGGCCGTTCTTT
TRBJ2-4 TRBV2 . . CASSDSFGKNIQYF TGTGCCAGCTCCGATAGCTTCGGCAAAAACATTCAGTACTTC
TRBJ2-2 TRBV2 . few CASLIANTGELFF TGTGCCAGCCTGATAGCGAACACCGGGGAGCTGTTTTTT
TRBJ2-2 TRBV6-2/TRBV6-3 . many CASSYNRDGELFF TGTGCCAGCAGTTACAACCGGGACGGGGAGCTGTTTTTT
TRBJ2-3 TRBV7-9 . many CASSSSGLRTDTQYF TGTGCCAGCAGCTCGAGCGGGTTACGCACAGATACGCAGTATTTT
TRBJ2-7 TRBV5-1 . many CASSLGQGFDYEQYF TGCGCCAGCAGCTTGGGTCAGGGATTCGACTACGAGCAGTACTTC